This T cell receptor beta chain was retrieved from a study of blood T cell repertoires in COVID-19. Study in general: Nucleic acid was either cDNA or gDNA, and it came from T cells, B-cell-depleted T cells, or PBMCs.

This study enrolled people aged about 18 to 100 from 24 US geographic areas. Symptom resolution, clearance, or two negative PCRs marked the recovered donors of Cohort 3. Per the original data handling: Amplification with reference gene primers provided the estimates of nucleated cell counts. Clones were sequenced by immunoSEQ multiplex PCR, and TCRdb holds only the in-frame ones, with some missing. From that table come the V and J calls and clone size; the DNA was used to work out D and trimming. The table has about 300,000 clones, about nine tenths seen once. J gave up 10 bases and V 6 bases, and 4 bases lay outside the gene matches. The CDR3 is made up of 12 amino acids.

The clonotype originates from a man younger than 40 who had recovered from COVID-19. What was sequenced was PBMCs or T cells enriched from blood (not recorded which). The gene calls are TRBV12-3 or TRBV12-4 and TRBJ2-1, with 9 positions matching TRBD1. CDR3 DNA: TGTGCCAGCAGGACAGGGGGAGGGGAGCAGTTCTTC. Amino acids: CASRTGGGEQFF.